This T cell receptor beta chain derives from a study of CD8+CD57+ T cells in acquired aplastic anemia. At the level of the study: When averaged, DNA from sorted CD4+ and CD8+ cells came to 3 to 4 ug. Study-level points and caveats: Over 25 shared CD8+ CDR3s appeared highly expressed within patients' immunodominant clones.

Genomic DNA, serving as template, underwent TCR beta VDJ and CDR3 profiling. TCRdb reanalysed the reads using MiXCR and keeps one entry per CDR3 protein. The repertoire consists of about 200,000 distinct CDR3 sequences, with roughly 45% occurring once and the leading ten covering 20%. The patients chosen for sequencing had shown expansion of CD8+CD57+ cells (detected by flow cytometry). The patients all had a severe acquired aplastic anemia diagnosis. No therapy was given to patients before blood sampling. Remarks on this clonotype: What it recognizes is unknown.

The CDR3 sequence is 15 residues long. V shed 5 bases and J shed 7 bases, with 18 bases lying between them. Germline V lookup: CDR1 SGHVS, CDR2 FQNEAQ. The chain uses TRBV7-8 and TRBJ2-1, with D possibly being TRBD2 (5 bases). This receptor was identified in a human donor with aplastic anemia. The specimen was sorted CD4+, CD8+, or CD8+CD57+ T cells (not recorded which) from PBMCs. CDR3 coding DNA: TGTGCCAGCAGCGTAGATGACTATCCGACGAATGAGCAGTTCTTC. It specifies CASSVDDYPTNEQFF.